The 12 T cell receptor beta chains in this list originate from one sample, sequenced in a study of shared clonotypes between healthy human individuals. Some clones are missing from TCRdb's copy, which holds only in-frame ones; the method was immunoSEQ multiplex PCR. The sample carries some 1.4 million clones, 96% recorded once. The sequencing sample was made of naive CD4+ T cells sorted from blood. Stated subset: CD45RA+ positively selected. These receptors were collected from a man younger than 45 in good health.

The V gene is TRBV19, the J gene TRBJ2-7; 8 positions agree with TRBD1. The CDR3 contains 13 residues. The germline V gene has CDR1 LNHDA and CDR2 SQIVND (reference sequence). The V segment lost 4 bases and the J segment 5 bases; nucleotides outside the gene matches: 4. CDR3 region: CASSKDRVHEQYF. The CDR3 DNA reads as TGTGCCAGTAGTAAGGACAGGGTCCACGAGCAGTACTTC.

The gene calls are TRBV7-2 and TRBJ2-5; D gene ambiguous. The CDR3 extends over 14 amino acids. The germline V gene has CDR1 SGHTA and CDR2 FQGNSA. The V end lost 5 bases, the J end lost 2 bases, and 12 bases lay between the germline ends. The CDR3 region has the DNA TGTGCCAGCAGCCTAGGTGTTGGGCAAGAGACCCAGTACTTC. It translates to CASSLGVGQETQYF. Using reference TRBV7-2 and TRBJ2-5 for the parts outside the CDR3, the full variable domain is GAGVSQSPSNKVTEKGKDVELRCDPISGHTALYWYRQSLGQGLEFLIYFQGNSAPDKSGLPSDRFSAERTGGSVSTLTIQRTQQEDSAVYLCASSLGVGQETQYFGPGTRLLVL.

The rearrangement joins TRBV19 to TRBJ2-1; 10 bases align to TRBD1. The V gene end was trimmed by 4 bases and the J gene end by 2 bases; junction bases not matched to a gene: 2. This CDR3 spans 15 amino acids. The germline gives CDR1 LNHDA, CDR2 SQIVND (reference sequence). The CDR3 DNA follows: TGTGCCAGTAGTAGGGACAGGGGCCCCTACAATGAGCAGTTCTTC. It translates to CASSRDRGPYNEQFF.

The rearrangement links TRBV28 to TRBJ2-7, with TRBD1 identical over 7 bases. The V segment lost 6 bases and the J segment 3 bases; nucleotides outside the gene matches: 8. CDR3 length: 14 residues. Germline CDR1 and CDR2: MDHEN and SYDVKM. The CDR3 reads CASSRQGSLYEQYF. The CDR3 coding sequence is TGTGCCAGCAGCAGACAGGGTAGCCTCTACGAGCAGTACTTC.

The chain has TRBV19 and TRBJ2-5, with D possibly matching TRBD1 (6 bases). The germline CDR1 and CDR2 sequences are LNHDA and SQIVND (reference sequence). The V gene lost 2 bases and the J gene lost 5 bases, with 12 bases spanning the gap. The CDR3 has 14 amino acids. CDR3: CASSISTGSETQYF. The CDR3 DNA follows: TGTGCCAGTAGTATAAGTACAGGGAGCGAGACCCAGTACTTC. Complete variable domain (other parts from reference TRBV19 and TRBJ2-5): DGGITQSPKYLFRKEGQNVTLSCEQNLNHDAMYWYRQDPGQGLRLIYYSQIVNDFQKGDIAEGYSVSREKKESFPLTVTSAQKNPTAFYLCASSISTGSETQYFGPGTRLLVL.

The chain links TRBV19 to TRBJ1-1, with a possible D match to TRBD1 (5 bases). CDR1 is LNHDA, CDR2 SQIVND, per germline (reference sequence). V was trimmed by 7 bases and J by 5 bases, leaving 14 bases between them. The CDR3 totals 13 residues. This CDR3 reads CASNMGPGTEAFF. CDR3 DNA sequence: TGTGCCAGTAATATGGGGCCCGGGACTGAAGCTTTCTTT.

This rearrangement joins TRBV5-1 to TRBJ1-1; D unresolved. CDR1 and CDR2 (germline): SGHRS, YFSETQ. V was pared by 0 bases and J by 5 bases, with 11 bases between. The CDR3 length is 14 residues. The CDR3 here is CASSLAVSMTEAFF. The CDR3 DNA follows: TGCGCCAGCAGCTTGGCCGTGAGTATGACTGAAGCTTTCTTT.

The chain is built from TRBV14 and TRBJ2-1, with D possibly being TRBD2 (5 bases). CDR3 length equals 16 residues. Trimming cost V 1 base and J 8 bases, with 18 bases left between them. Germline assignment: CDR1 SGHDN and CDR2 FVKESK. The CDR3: CASSQARDLGLYEQFF. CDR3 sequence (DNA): TGTGCCAGCAGCCAAGCCCGGGATCTTGGGCTCTATGAGCAGTTCTTC.

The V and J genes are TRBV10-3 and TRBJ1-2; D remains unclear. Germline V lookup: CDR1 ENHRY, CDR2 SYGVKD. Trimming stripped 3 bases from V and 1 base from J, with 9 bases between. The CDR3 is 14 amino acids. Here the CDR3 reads CAISEVQVNYGYTF. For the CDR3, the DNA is TGTGCCATCAGTGAAGTGCAAGTTAACTATGGCTACACCTTC.

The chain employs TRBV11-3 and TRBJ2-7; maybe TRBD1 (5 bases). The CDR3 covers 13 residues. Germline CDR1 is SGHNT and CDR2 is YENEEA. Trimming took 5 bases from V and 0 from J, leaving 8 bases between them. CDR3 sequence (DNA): TGTGCCAGCAGCACCGACAGCTCCTACGAGCAGTACTTC. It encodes CASSTDSSYEQYF.

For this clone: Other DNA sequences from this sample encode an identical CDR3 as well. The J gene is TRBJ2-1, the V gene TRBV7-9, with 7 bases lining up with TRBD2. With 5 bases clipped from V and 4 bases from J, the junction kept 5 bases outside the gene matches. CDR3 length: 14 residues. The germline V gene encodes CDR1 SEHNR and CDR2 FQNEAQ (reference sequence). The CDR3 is CASSPGLDYNEQFF. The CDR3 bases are TGTGCCAGCAGCCCAGGACTAGATTACAATGAGCAGTTCTTC.

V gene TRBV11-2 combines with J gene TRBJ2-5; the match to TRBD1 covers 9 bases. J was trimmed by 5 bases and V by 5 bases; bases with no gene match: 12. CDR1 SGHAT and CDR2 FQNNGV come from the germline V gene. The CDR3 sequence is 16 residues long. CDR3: CASSPPGQGALETQYF. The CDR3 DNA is TGTGCCAGCAGCCCGCCGGGACAGGGCGCTTTGGAGACCCAGTACTTC.